This TCR beta chain was profiled in a study of T-cell reconstitution after alpha-beta-depleted transplantation in children. TCRbeta library construction was performed incorporating unique molecular identifiers. TCRdb called the PCR reads again in MiXCR, with one record for every CDR3 protein. The sample lists about 580,000 distinct CDR3 sequences; roughly a quarter were seen once. The sequencing here drew on PBMCs, taken before TCRalphabeta/CD19-depleted stem cell transplant. The clonotype originates from a boy under three years old with Wiskott-Aldrich syndrome, due to receive a stem cell transplant.

The CDR3 sequence: CASSLLGGGTNYGYTF. CDR3 sequence (DNA): TGTGCCAGCAGCCTCCTTGGAGGGGGCACTAACTATGGCTACACCTTC. The chain has TRBV7-2 and TRBJ1-2; 7 nucleotides line up with TRBD1. CDR1 is SGHTA, CDR2 FQGNSA, per germline. The CDR3 runs to 16 residues. With V trimmed by 5 bases and J by 0 bases, 9 bases remained unmatched.